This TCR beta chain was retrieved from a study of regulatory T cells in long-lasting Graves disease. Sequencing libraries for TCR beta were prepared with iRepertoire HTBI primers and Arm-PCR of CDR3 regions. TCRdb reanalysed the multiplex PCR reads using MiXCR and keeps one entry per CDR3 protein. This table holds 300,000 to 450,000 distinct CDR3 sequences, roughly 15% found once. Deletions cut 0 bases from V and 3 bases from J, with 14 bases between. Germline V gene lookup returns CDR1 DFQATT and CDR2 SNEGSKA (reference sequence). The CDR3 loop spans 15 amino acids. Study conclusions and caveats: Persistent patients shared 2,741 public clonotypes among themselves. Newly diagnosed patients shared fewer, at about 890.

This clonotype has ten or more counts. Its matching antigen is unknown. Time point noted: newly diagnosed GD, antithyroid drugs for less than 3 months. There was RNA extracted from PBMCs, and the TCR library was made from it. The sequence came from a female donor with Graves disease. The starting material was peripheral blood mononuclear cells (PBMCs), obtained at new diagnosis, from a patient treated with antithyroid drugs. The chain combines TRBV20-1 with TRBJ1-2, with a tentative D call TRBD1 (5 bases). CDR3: CSARDLRGGDYGYTF. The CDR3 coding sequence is TGCAGTGCTAGAGACCTGCGGGGGGGTGACTATGGCTACACCTTC.